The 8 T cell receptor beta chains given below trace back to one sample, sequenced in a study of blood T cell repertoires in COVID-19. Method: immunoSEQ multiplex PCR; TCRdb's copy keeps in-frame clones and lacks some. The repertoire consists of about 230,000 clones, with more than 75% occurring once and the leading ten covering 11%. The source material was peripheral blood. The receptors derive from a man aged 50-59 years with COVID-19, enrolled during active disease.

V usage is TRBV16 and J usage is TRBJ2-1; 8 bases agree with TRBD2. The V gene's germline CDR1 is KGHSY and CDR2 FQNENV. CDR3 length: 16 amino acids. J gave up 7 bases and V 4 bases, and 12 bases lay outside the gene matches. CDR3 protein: CASSRIIAGRGNEQFF. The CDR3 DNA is TGTGCCAGCAGCCGGATCATAGCGGGACGGGGGAATGAGCAGTTCTTC.

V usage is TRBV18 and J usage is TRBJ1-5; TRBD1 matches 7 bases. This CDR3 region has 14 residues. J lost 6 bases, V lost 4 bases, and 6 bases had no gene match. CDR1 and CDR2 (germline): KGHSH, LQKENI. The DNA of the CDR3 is TGTGCCAGCTCACGGGGGGACAGTAGTCAGCCCCAGCATTTT. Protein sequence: CASSRGDSSQPQHF.

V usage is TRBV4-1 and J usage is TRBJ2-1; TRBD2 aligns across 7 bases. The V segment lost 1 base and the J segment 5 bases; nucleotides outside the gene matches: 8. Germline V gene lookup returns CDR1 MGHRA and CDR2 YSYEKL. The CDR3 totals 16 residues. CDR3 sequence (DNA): TGCGCCAGCAGCCAAGTTTTGGCTAGCGGCCACAATGAGCAGTTCTTC. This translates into CASSQVLASGHNEQFF.

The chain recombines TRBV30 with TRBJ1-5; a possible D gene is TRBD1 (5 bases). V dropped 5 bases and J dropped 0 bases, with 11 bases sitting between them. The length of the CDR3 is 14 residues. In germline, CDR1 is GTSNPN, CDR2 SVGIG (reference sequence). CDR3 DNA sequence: TGTGCCTGGTCCCAGGGTGATAGCAATCAGCCCCAGCATTTT. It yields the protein CAWSQGDSNQPQHF.

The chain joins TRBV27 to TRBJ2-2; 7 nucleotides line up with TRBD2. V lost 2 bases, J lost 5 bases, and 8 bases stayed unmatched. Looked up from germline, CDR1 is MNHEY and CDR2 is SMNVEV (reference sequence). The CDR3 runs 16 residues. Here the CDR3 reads CASSLSWGGKTGELFF. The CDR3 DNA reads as TGTGCCAGCAGTTTAAGCTGGGGGGGGAAGACCGGGGAGCTGTTTTTT.

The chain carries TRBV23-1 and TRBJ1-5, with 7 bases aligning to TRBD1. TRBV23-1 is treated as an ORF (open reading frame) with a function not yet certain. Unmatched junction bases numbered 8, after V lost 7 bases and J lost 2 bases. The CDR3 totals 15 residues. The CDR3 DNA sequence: TGCGCCAGCACCTTGGCAGGGGGAGGCAATCAGCCCCAGCATTTT. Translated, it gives CASTLAGGGNQPQHF.

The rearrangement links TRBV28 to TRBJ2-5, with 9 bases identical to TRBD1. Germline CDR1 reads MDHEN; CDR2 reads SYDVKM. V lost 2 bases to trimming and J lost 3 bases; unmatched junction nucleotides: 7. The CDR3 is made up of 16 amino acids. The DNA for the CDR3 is TGTGCCAGCAGTTTACCACAGGGGGCCGGCAAAGAGACCCAGTACTTC. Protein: CASSLPQGAGKETQYF.

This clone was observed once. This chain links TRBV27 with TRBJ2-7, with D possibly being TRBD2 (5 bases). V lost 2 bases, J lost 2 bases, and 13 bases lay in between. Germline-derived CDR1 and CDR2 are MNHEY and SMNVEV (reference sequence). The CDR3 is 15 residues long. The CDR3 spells CASSLRPEGTYEQYF. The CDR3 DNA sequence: TGTGCCAGCAGTTTACGCCCTGAGGGAACCTACGAGCAGTACTTC.